The clone carrying this T cell receptor beta chain has more than one count but fewer than ten. What it recognizes is unknown. The data originate from a study of CD8 T cells in ankylosing spondylitis. Germline CDR1 is LNHNV and CDR2 is YYDKDF (reference sequence). The CDR3 length is 16 residues. Trimming cost V 1 base and J 0 bases, with 7 bases left between them. TCRdb re-derived calls from the 5' RACE reads in MiXCR, one entry per CDR3 protein. The sample contains under 450,000 distinct CDR3 sequences, under 20% of which appear only once. Study-wide results and limits: Blood from ankylosing spondylitis patients appeared to carry a characteristic roughly 8-variant TCR beta motif.

Specimen: blood, either unsorted or a sorted T cell fraction (not recorded which). The rearrangement uses TRBV15 and TRBJ2-6; no clear D. The clonotype originates from a male donor with ankylosing spondylitis. The chain's CDR3 is CATSRGGSSGANVLTF. The CDR3 DNA sequence: TGTGCCACCAGCAGAGGGGGTTCCTCTGGGGCCAACGTCCTGACTTTC.